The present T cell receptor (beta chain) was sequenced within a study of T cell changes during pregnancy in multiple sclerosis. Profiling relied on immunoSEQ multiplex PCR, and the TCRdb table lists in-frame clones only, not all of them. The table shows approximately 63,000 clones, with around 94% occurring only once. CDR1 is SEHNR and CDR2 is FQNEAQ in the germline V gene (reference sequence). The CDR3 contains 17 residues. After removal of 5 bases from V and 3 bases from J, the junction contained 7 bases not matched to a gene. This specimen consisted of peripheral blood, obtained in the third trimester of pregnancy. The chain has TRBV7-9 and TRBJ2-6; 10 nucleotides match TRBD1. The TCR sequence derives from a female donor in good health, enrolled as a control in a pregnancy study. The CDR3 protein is CASSAGTGAGGANVLTF. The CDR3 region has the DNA TGTGCCAGCAGCGCCGGGACAGGGGCTGGTGGGGCCAACGTCCTGACTTTC.